This entry lists 27 T cell receptor beta chains sequenced from one sample in a study of shared clonotypes between healthy human individuals. The method was immunoSEQ multiplex PCR; TCRdb's version includes in-frame clones alone and lacks a portion of them. The profile shows roughly 700,000 clones, 90% of them singletons. What was sequenced was memory CD8+ T cells from PBMCs. Subset noted: CD45RO+ cells pooled with CCR7-negative TemRA cells. These receptors were collected from a man aged 18 to 30 in good health. Some clones in this sample may be carry-over from other donors' samples.

Turning to this clone: Different DNA sequences within this sample yield the same CDR3. V gene TRBV5-6 combines with J gene TRBJ1-2, with 10 nucleotides matching TRBD1. The CDR3 has 14 residues. V was pared by 3 bases and J by 4 bases, with 3 bases of the junction left unmatched. The V gene's germline CDR1 is SGHDT and CDR2 YYEEEE. The CDR3: CASSWGTGAYGYTF. In DNA form, the CDR3 reads TGTGCCAGCAGCTGGGGGACAGGGGCCTATGGCTACACCTTC.

The count of this clone is one. The V and J genes are TRBV15 and TRBJ1-2; 12 bases are shared with TRBD1. CDR1 and CDR2 (germline): LNHNV, YYDKDF (reference sequence). Trimming at V came to 5 bases and at J to 8 bases, leaving 6 bases not matched to a gene. CDR3 size: 14 residues. The CDR3 reads CATSSRDRGLGYTF. The CDR3 nucleotides read TGTGCCACCAGCTCCCGGGACAGGGGGCTAGGCTACACCTTC. Full variable domain (remainder filled in from reference TRBV15 and TRBJ1-2): DAMVIQNPRYQVTQFGKPVTLSCSQTLNHNVMYWYQQKSSQAPKLLFHYYDKDFNNEADTPDNFQSRRPNTSFCFLDIRSPGLGDTAMYLCATSSRDRGLGYTFGSGTRLTVV.

This clone has a handful of counts. The rearrangement links TRBV9 to TRBJ2-2; no firm D call. The CDR3 loop spans 15 amino acids. The germline V and J ends were trimmed by 1 base and 6 bases, with 13 bases remaining between them. Germline CDR1 SGDLS, CDR2 YYNGEE. CDR3 amino acids: CASSVPRRKPGELFF. DNA for the CDR3: TGTGCCAGCAGCGTACCCCGACGCAAACCCGGGGAGCTGTTTTTT.

The J gene is TRBJ1-5, the V gene TRBV6-6; TRBD1 is a possible D gene (6 bases). V was trimmed by 6 bases and J by 1 base, leaving 16 bases between them. The CDR3 extends over 16 amino acids. Germline lookup yields CDR1 MNHNY and CDR2 SVGAGI (reference sequence). The CDR3 DNA follows: TGTGCCAGCAGCAGGGGTGTTTATACGAGCAATCAGCCCCAGCATTTT. Protein product: CASSRGVYTSNQPQHF.

The CDR3 nucleotides are TGTGCCAGCAGCTTGGGGGAGCGGGGTTACGAGCAGTACTTC. Amino acids: CASSLGERGYEQYF. The rearrangement links TRBV7-8 to TRBJ2-7, with 7 bases lining up with TRBD2. The trim removed 3 bases at V and 4 bases at J, leaving 6 bases unmatched. CDR3 length: 14 amino acids. The germline V gene has CDR1 SGHVS and CDR2 FQNEAQ. Variable domain in full (rest from reference TRBV7-8 and TRBJ2-7): GAGVSQSPRYKVAKRGQDVALRCDPISGHVSLFWYQQALGQGPEFLTYFQNEAQLDKSGLPSDRFFAERPEGSVSTLKIQRTQQEDSAVYLCASSLGERGYEQYFGPGTRLTVT.

The V gene is TRBV30, the J gene TRBJ2-1, with D possibly being TRBD1 (6 bases). The length of the CDR3 is 17 residues. The germline CDR1 and CDR2 sequences are GTSNPN and SVGIG (reference sequence). Trimming took off 2 bases at V and 0 bases at J, with 17 bases between the two ends. The CDR3 bases are TGTGCCTGGAGTTCTCCCCGGACAGCTGCCTCCTACAATGAGCAGTTCTTC. Its protein is CAWSSPRTAASYNEQFF.

The chain is built from TRBV19 and TRBJ2-2, with a possible D match to TRBD2 (6 bases). Trimming shortened V by 11 bases and J by 2 bases, and 15 bases separated the two germline ends. CDR3 length: 14 amino acids. Per the germline V gene, CDR1 is LNHDA and CDR2 is SQIVND (reference sequence). The CDR3 spells CAPVGGNNTGELFF. Written as DNA, the CDR3 is TGTGCCCCAGTGGGGGGAAATAACACCGGGGAGCTGTTTTTT.

CDR3 coding DNA: TGTGCCAGCAGCTCGCCTAGGGGGACTAGGTCTTACAATGAGCAGTTCTTC. It specifies CASSSPRGTRSYNEQFF. The chain joins TRBV7-9 to TRBJ2-1; TRBD2 agrees at 8 bases. Germline CDR1 and CDR2: SEHNR and FQNEAQ (reference sequence). The V segment lost 4 bases and the J segment 4 bases; nucleotides outside the gene matches: 12. The CDR3 has 17 amino acids.

V and J are TRBV5-1 and TRBJ1-2; D not certain. The V end lost 4 bases, the J end lost 7 bases, and 14 bases lay between the germline ends. From germline, CDR1 is SGHRS and CDR2 YFSETQ. CDR3 length: 13 residues. The CDR3 region is CASSDGGVPGYTF. The CDR3 DNA is TGCGCCAGCAGCGACGGCGGGGTTCCTGGCTACACCTTC.

The genes are TRBV11-2 and TRBJ2-7; D perhaps matches TRBD2 (6 bases). Germline CDR1 SGHAT, CDR2 FQNNGV. Trimming removed 2 bases from V and 1 base from J, with 12 bases in between. The CDR3 has 15 residues. The chain's CDR3 is CASSLLLAGSYEQYF. As DNA, the CDR3 is TGTGCCAGCAGCTTACTATTGGCGGGGTCCTACGAGCAGTACTTC.

This clone appeared a few times. CDR3 nucleotides: TGTGCCACCAGGAGACAAGGACTAGTTTCAGCCGAGCAGTACTTC. This sequence encodes CATRRQGLVSAEQYF. The gene calls are TRBV15 and TRBJ2-7, with 7 bases that match TRBD2. Germline V gives CDR1 LNHNV, CDR2 YYDKDF (reference sequence). Losses at the gene ends were 6 bases for V and 6 bases for J; bases not matched to a gene: 14. The CDR3 sequence is 15 residues long.

This chain links TRBV19 with TRBJ2-1, with D hard to call. The CDR3 is 14 amino acids. The V and J ends lost 3 bases and 5 bases respectively, with 11 bases between them. CDR1 LNHDA and CDR2 SQIVND come from the germline V gene (reference sequence). CDR3 region: CASSIWAGNNEQFF. CDR3 bases: TGTGCCAGTAGTATTTGGGCAGGAAACAATGAGCAGTTCTTC.

The rearrangement joins TRBV11-2 to TRBJ2-1; 12 bases are shared with TRBD2. Unmatched junction bases numbered 6, after V lost 3 bases and J lost 9 bases. This CDR3 spans 15 amino acids. Germline CDR1 is SGHAT and CDR2 is FQNNGV. CDR3 in amino acids: CASSLGLAGPLEQFF. CDR3 DNA: TGTGCCAGCAGCTTGGGACTAGCGGGCCCGCTTGAGCAGTTCTTC.

Only one count was recorded for this clone. This chain's CDR3 is CASSHLGGTEAFF. DNA for the CDR3: TGTGCCAGCAGCCACTTAGGGGGGACTGAAGCTTTCTTT. The J gene is TRBJ1-1, the V gene TRBV14; D might be TRBD1 (6 bases). The CDR3 sequence is 13 residues long. The V gene lost 3 bases and the J gene lost 5 bases, with 10 bases spanning the gap. Germline CDR1 and CDR2: SGHDN and FVKESK.

The chain recombines TRBV18 with TRBJ2-7; 8 positions match TRBD1. This CDR3 is 16 amino acids long. V lost 2 bases, J lost 0 bases, and 6 bases stayed unmatched. Germline lookup yields CDR1 KGHSH and CDR2 LQKENI. As DNA, the CDR3 is TGTGCCAGCTCACCAACGGACAGGGCGAGCTCCTACGAGCAGTACTTC. It yields the protein CASSPTDRASSYEQYF.

CDR3 loop: CASSPWEGSYEQYF. CDR3 nucleotides: TGTGCCAGCAGCCCCTGGGAGGGTTCCTACGAGCAGTACTTC. The chain is built from TRBV9 and TRBJ2-7; 7 bases are shared with TRBD2. Germline assignment: CDR1 SGDLS and CDR2 YYNGEE. CDR3 size: 14 residues. Trimming at V came to 4 bases and at J to 1 base, leaving 5 bases not matched to a gene.

This chain links TRBV28 with TRBJ2-7; maybe TRBD1 (5 bases). The CDR3 is made up of 16 amino acids. V gave up 4 bases and J gave up 2 bases, with 18 bases separating them. Germline CDR1 MDHEN, CDR2 SYDVKM. CDR3 in DNA: TGTGCCAGCAGTTCCGATACACCCGACAGCGCCTACGAGCAGTACTTC. This sequence encodes CASSSDTPDSAYEQYF.

The chain combines TRBV28 with TRBJ1-2, with D possibly being TRBD1 (6 bases). This CDR3 is 14 amino acids long. Trimming took 7 bases from V and 3 from J, leaving 15 bases between them. The germline gives CDR1 MDHEN, CDR2 SYDVKM. The CDR3 loop is CASIHPGADYGYTF. CDR3 coding DNA: TGTGCCAGCATTCACCCAGGGGCAGACTATGGCTACACCTTC.

The V and J genes are TRBV6-1 and TRBJ2-2, with D unclear. The V gene's germline CDR1 is MNHNS and CDR2 SASEGT. With 5 bases removed from V and 3 bases from J, the gap between germline ends came to 10 bases. The length of the CDR3 is 14 residues. The CDR3 region is CASSPGPDTGELFF. CDR3 DNA sequence: TGTGCCAGCAGTCCCGGGCCGGACACCGGGGAGCTGTTTTTT.

The V call is TRBV6-1, the J call TRBJ2-7; D may be TRBD1 (6 bases). Looked up from germline, CDR1 is MNHNS and CDR2 is SASEGT. V dropped 6 bases and J dropped 6 bases, with 15 bases sitting between them. The CDR3 loop spans 13 amino acids. The CDR3 DNA follows: TGTGCCAGCAGCCCCGGGACATTTAGCGAGCAGTACTTC. Translated, it gives CASSPGTFSEQYF.

The J gene is TRBJ1-2, the V gene TRBV29-1, with D possibly being TRBD1 (5 bases). Germline V gene data show CDR1 as SQVTM and CDR2 as ANQGSEA. This CDR3 has 14 amino acids. V shed 0 bases and J shed 8 bases, with 16 bases lying between them. The CDR3 DNA sequence: TGCAGCGTTGAAGAGGGGACCACCTATTGGGGCTACACCTTC. Amino acid sequence: CSVEEGTTYWGYTF.

J is TRBJ2-3 and V is TRBV4-1; D might be TRBD2 (5 bases). Trimming shortened V by 1 base and J by 2 bases, and 7 bases separated the two germline ends. Germline CDR1 is MGHRA and CDR2 is YSYEKL. This CDR3 contains 14 residues. This CDR3 is CASSQGRTTDTQYF. The CDR3 bases are TGCGCCAGCAGCCAAGGGAGGACCACAGATACGCAGTATTTT.

The chain uses TRBV7-8 and TRBJ2-5; TRBD1 aligns across 9 bases. The germline CDR1 and CDR2 sequences are SGHVS and FQNEAQ. The V gene end was trimmed by 2 bases and the J gene end by 5 bases; junction bases not matched to a gene: 6. This CDR3 region has 15 residues. The CDR3 region is CASSLYRGLGETQYF. In DNA form, the CDR3 reads TGTGCCAGCAGCTTATACAGGGGGCTGGGGGAGACCCAGTACTTC.

The chain employs TRBV13 and TRBJ2-3, with 7 bases aligning to TRBD1. With V trimmed by 5 bases and J by 7 bases, 12 bases remained unmatched. The CDR3 covers 15 residues. CDR1 PRHDT and CDR2 FYEKMQ come from the germline V gene (reference sequence). The CDR3 DNA reads as TGTGCCAGCAGCCCAAAGGCAGGGGGTTGGAATACGCAGTATTTT. This gives the protein CASSPKAGGWNTQYF.

The chain recombines TRBV7-6 with TRBJ2-2; 9 nucleotides match TRBD2. CDR1 and CDR2 (germline): SGHVS, FNYEAQ. The V and J ends lost 8 bases and 6 bases, in that order; junction bases with no gene match: 10. This CDR3 comprises 15 residues. The CDR3 coding sequence is TGTGCCAGCGGCCCTAGCGGGAAACGAGCCGGGGAGCTGTTTTTT. It yields the protein CASGPSGKRAGELFF.

V and J are TRBV5-4 and TRBJ1-2, with TRBD1 as a possible D gene (6 bases). In germline, CDR1 is SGHNT, CDR2 YYREEE (reference sequence). The V gene lost 0 bases and the J gene lost 1 base, with 16 bases spanning the gap. CDR3 length: 17 amino acids. The CDR3 here is CASSLEVGTPINYGYTF. In nucleotides, the CDR3 is TGTGCCAGCAGCTTGGAGGTGGGGACACCAATTAACTATGGCTACACCTTC.

V usage is TRBV2 and J usage is TRBJ2-1; 7 nucleotides align to TRBD2. The V and J ends lost 1 base and 7 bases, in that order; junction bases with no gene match: 7. The CDR3 length is 15 residues. In germline, CDR1 is SNHLY, CDR2 FYNNEI. The CDR3, as DNA: TGTGCCAGCAGTGAAGGTGCGGGAGCTATAAATGAGCAGTTCTTC. Translation: CASSEGAGAINEQFF.